This T cell receptor (beta chain) was sequenced for a study of radiation and T cells in renal cell carcinoma. The germline V gene has CDR1 SGHAT and CDR2 FQNNGV. The CDR3 loop spans 18 amino acids. V lost 5 bases and J lost 0, with 17 bases in between. Regarding the study as a whole: Without pretreatment biopsies, baseline tumor clonotype presence was undetermined.

Sequencing was performed with immunoSEQ multiplex PCR; in TCRdb, only in-frame clones are kept and a portion is missing. The repertoire includes 150,000 to 200,000 clones, about 87% of them detected once, and 10% to 12% sits in the top ten. The time point: blood 4 weeks post-SBRT, at nephrectomy. Regarding treatment: 15 Gy SBRT to primary tumor, nephrectomy 4 weeks later. Nephrectomy followed 15 Gy stereotactic body radiation by 4 weeks. After SBRT, blood was collected at 2 and 4 weeks, plus baseline. Clear cell pathology was present in this patient's renal cell carcinoma. This clone was picked up a small number of times. Antigen: not known.

This receptor was obtained from a woman between 50 and 59 years old with renal cell carcinoma. This rearrangement joins TRBV11-2 to TRBJ2-6; D might be TRBD2 (6 bases). Sequencing used blood, obtained from a patient whose treatment included radiotherapy and nephrectomy. CDR3 nucleotides: TGTGCCAGCAGCCTACGGAGGGGTATAAGCTCTGGGGCCAACGTCCTGACTTTC. The encoded protein is CASSLRRGISSGANVLTF.